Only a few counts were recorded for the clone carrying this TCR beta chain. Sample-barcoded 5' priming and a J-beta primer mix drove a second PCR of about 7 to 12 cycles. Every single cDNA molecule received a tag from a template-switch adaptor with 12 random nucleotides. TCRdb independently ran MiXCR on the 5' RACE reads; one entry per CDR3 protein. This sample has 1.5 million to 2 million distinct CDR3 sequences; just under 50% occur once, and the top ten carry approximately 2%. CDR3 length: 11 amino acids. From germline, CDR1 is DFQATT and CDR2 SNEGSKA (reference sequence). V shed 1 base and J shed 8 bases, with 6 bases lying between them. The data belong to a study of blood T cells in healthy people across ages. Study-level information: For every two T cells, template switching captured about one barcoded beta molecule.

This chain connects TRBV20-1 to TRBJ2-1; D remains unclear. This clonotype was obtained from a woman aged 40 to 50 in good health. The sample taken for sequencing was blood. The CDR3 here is CSARGLHEQFF. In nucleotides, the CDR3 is TGCAGTGCTAGAGGCCTACATGAGCAGTTCTTC.